This entry features one TCR beta chain sequence. The data originate from a study of OX40 agonist ivuxolimab in advanced cancers. Clones were sequenced by immunoSEQ multiplex PCR, and TCRdb holds only the in-frame ones, with some missing. The sample contains more than 55,000 clones, roughly four fifths of which appear only once. The CDR3 sequence is 15 residues long. Germline CDR1 is SGHAT and CDR2 is FQNNGV. Between the trimmed V and J ends, which lost 8 bases and 0 bases, there was a span of 14 bases. Sequenced material: CD4+ or CD8+ T cells sorted from blood, taken in a trial of the OX40 agonist ivuxolimab. The rearrangement joins TRBV11-2 to TRBJ2-1, with D maybe TRBD2 (6 bases). The receptor was derived from an adult with an advanced solid tumor such as melanoma, head and neck, liver or kidney cancer. The CDR3 nucleotides are TGTGCCAGCTGCTCCCTGGGGGGCTCCTACAATGAGCAGTTCTTC. This codes for CASCSLGGSYNEQFF.